This T cell receptor beta chain is from a study of Graves' ophthalmopathy and Graves' hyperthyroidism. V lost 10 bases and J lost 0, with 15 bases in between. This CDR3 spans 14 amino acids. Germline V gene data show CDR1 as SEHNR and CDR2 as FQNEAQ (reference sequence). This clonotype was detected many times. The antigen is undetermined. CDR3 regions of TCR beta were amplified from RNA transcripts. The first-round RT-PCR employed HTBI primers together with the Qiagen OneStep RT-PCR kit. A multiplex PCR was then performed as the second round. TCRdb processed the multiplex PCR reads anew with MiXCR; each CDR3 protein has one entry. This table holds roughly 350,000 distinct CDR3 sequences, roughly 17% found once. Findings of the study overall: Ophthalmopathy progression cases were predicted by the model with roughly 68% sensitivity and 72% to 85% specificity.

Clinicians made diagnoses from clinical symptoms, serum thyroxine, TRAb, thyroid ultrasound and orbital computed tomography. The PBMC fraction was derived from roughly 10 ml of fresh peripheral blood. The rearrangement joins TRBV7-9 to TRBJ1-1; no reliable D call. This sequence originates from an adult woman with stable Graves' hyperthyroidism. Sequencing was carried out using peripheral blood. In DNA form, the CDR3 reads TGTGCCACCTCCTCCGGACGGATGAACACTGAAGCTTTCTTT. Amino acid sequence: CATSSGRMNTEAFF. The variable domain in full, completed from reference TRBV7-9 and TRBJ1-1, reads DTGVSQNPRHKITKRGQNVTFRCDPISEHNRLYWYRQTLGQGPEFLTYFQNEAQLEKSRLLSDRFSAERPKGSFSTLEIQRTEQGDSAMYLCATSSGRMNTEAFFGQGTRLTVV.